What follows are 2 T cell receptor beta chains derived from one specimen sequenced in a study of T cell responses to AZD1222 COVID-19 vaccine. Libraries were prepared by immunoSEQ multiplex PCR; TCRdb keeps only in-frame clonotypes and omits some of them. Here the sample spans roughly 100,000 clones, 84% being singletons. The specimen was peripheral blood, collected on day 0 of AZD1222 vaccination. These receptor sequences come from an adult in good health.

This clone was counted between two and nine times. The J gene is TRBJ1-1, the V gene TRBV11-2; tentatively, D is TRBD1 (5 bases). Germline lookup yields CDR1 SGHAT and CDR2 FQNNGV. Trimming took off 1 base at V and 11 bases at J, with 11 bases between the two ends. The CDR3 contains 12 residues. The CDR3 DNA is TGTGCCAGCAGCTTAGCGGGGGTGGCTGCTTTCTTT. Amino acids: CASSLAGVAAFF.

The V gene is TRBV9, the J gene TRBJ1-2; no reliable D call. CDR3 length: 12 amino acids. Trimming pared 4 bases from V and 8 bases from J, leaving 12 bases between. CDR1 and CDR2 from the germline V gene are SGDLS and YYNGEE. The CDR3 nucleotides are TGTGCCAGCAGCCCGATACTAGGAGGCTACACCTTC. Protein: CASSPILGGYTF.